These T cell receptor beta chains were read from a single sample in a study of human T cells and chemical hapten exposure. MiXCR was run by TCRdb on the RACE reads, yielding one entry per CDR3 protein. The sample carries about 93,000 distinct CDR3 sequences, 8.5% to 9% recorded once. The material sequenced was whole blood, taken in connection with sensitization to the hapten diphenylcyclopropenone (DPC). The receptors were sampled from a man in his forties with alopecia areata. Some clones in this sample may be carry-over from other donors' samples. CDR3s include the opening cysteine and the closing phenylalanine or tryptophan. The D gene is left open where the match is weak. Expanded clones get a size class; other rows say once, few or many, or leave the size out.

CDR3 DNA	CDR3 protein	D gene	V gene	J gene	clone size
TGCGCCAGCAGCCAAGTCTCAACGGGAGCGCACAATGAGCAGTTCTTC	CASSQVSTGAHNEQFF	.	TRBV4-1	TRBJ2-1	many
TGTGCCAGCAGCCTACGTCGGGATACGCAGTATTTT	CASSLRRDTQYF	.	TRBV3-1	TRBJ2-3	few
TGTGCCAGCAGTCTAAAGCCAGGGGTAGAAACTGAAGCTTTCTTT	CASSLKPGVETEAFF	.	TRBV6-6	TRBJ1-1	many
TGCAGTGCATATAGAGGCACAGATACGCAGTATTTT	CSAYRGTDTQYF	.	TRBV20-1	TRBJ2-3	.
TGTGCCAGCAGTTCCCGGGACAGGGAAGCCAAAAACATTCAGTACTTC	CASSSRDREAKNIQYF	TRBD1	TRBV6-6	TRBJ2-4	.
TGTGCCAGCAGCTACAGGGGCCTTTCCTACAATGAGCAGTTCTTC	CASSYRGLSYNEQFF	TRBD1	TRBV11-2	TRBJ2-1	many
TGCGCCAGCAGCTTGGGACTAGCGGGAGTGAAGAATACGCAGTATTTT	CASSLGLAGVKNTQYF	TRBD2	TRBV5-1	TRBJ2-3	.
TGTGCCAGCAGCCTCCTAGGGAACACCGGGGAGCTGTTTTTT	CASSLLGNTGELFF	.	TRBV14	TRBJ2-2	.
TGTGCCATCAGTGGGCCATCCCTGACAGGGGAGAGCACAGATACGCAGTATTTT	CAISGPSLTGESTDTQYF	TRBD1	TRBV10-3	TRBJ2-3	.
TGCAGCGTTGAAGCCACCAGCGGAAGCGAAAAACTGTTTTTT	CSVEATSGSEKLFF	.	TRBV29-1	TRBJ1-4	many
TGTGCCAGCAGTTTGGGACCCAATGAGCAGTTCTTC	CASSLGPNEQFF	.	TRBV28	TRBJ2-1	few
TGTGCCAGCAGCTTAGTGGGACTAGCCTCCCCAACGCAGTATTTT	CASSLVGLASPTQYF	TRBD2	TRBV7-2	TRBJ2-3	few
TGTGCCAGCAGCGTTCTGGCGGGGATCACAGATACGCAGTATTTT	CASSVLAGITDTQYF	.	TRBV9	TRBJ2-3	.
TGCGCCAGCAGCTCCCAAGCACAGGGTGGCAATTCACCCCTCCACTTT	CASSSQAQGGNSPLHF	.	TRBV5-1	TRBJ1-6	.
TGCAGCGTCCAACGGACAGCAACTAATGAAAAACTGTTTTTT	CSVQRTATNEKLFF	.	TRBV29-1	TRBJ1-4	few
TGCAGTGCTCCGTTAGGGACAGATACGCAGTATTTT	CSAPLGTDTQYF	.	TRBV20-1	TRBJ2-3	few
TGCGCCAGCAGCCAAGATACAGGGAAGCAACTGTTTTTT	CASSQDTGKQLFF	.	TRBV4-1	TRBJ1-4	.
TGTGCCAGCAGTAATCTAGCGGTCTACGAGCAGTACTTC	CASSNLAVYEQYF	TRBD2	TRBV6-6	TRBJ2-7	few